This T cell receptor beta chain is drawn from a study of cytomegalovirus exposure and HLA in healthy donors. The CDR3 runs to 17 residues. V lost 3 bases, J lost 0 bases, and 8 bases stayed unmatched. From germline, CDR1 is MNHNS and CDR2 SASEGT. Broader study findings: Several of the most significant clusters appeared linked to common viral pathogens, based on a later analysis. The authors enumerated 180 or so TCR beta chains as linked to cytomegalovirus. Some V segments, including TRBV6-2 and TRBV6-3, were excluded as indistinguishable.

Both 60 Vbeta primers and 13 Jbeta primers went into the PCR. The assay was immunoSEQ multiplex PCR, and TCRdb's table has in-frame clones only and misses some. The sample lists approximately 100,000 clones, 74% occurring once. With respect to this clone: The antigen remains undetermined.

The TCR comes from a human donor in good health. The sequenced sample consisted of PBMCs. The chain recombines TRBV6-1 with TRBJ1-2; TRBD1 matches 9 bases. CDR3 DNA: TGTGCCAGCAGTGACCCACAGGGGGCCTTAGCTAACTATGGCTACACCTTC. Encoded protein: CASSDPQGALANYGYTF.